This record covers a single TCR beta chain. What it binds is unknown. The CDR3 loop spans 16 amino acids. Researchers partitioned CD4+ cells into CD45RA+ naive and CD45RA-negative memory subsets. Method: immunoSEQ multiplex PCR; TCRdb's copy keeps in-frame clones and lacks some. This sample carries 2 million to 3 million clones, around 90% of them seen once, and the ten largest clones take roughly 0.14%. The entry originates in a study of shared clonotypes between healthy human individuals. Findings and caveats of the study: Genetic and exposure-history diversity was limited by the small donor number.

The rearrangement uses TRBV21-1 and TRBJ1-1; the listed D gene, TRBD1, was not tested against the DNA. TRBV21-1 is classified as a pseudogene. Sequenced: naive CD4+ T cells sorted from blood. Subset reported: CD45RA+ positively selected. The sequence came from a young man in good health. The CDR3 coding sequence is TGTGCCAGCAGCAAACAGGGCAGAGCTGTGAACACTGAAGCTTTCTTT. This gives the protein CASSKQGRAVNTEAFF.